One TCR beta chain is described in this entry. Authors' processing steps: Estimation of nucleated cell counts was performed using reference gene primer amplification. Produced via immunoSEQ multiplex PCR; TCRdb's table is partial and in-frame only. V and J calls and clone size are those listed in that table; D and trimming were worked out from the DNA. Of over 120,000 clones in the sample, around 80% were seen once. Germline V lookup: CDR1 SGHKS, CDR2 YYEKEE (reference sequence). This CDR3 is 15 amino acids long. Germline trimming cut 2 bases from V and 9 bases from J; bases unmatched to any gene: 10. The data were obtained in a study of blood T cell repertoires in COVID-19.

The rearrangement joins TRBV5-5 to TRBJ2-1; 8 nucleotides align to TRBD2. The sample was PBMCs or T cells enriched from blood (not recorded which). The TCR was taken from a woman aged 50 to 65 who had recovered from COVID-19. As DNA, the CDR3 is TGTGCCAGCAGCTTTGCTCGCGCGGGAGGAGGTGAGCAGTTCTTC. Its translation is CASSFARAGGGEQFF. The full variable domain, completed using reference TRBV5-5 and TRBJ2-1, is DAGVTQSPTHLIKTRGQQVTLRCSPISGHKSVSWYQQVLGQGPQFIFQYYEKEERGRGNFPDRFSARQFPNYSSELNVNALLLGDSALYLCASSFARAGGGEQFFGPGTRLTVL.